The 21 T cell receptor beta chains presented below share a single source sample, sequenced in a study of blood T cell repertoires in COVID-19. Assay used: immunoSEQ multiplex PCR; TCRdb lists only in-frame clones, some missing. This sample has under 300,000 clones, with approximately 86% found just once. Sequences were obtained from peripheral blood. The receptors were sampled from a woman in her 70s with active or convalescent COVID-19.

The rearrangement links TRBV9 to TRBJ2-1; D perhaps matches TRBD2 (5 bases). The V gene's germline CDR1 is SGDLS and CDR2 YYNGEE. The CDR3 spans 14 residues. V gave up 0 bases and J gave up 16 bases, with 20 bases separating them. For the CDR3, the DNA is TGTGCCAGCAGCGTAGATCGGACGACTACCCATATTTTCTTC. It encodes CASSVDRTTTHIFF.

This clone was seen only a few times. V and J are TRBV9 and TRBJ2-5; possible D gene TRBD2, 5 bases. The CDR3 consists of 15 residues. Germline loops: CDR1 SGDLS, CDR2 YYNGEE. V dropped 3 bases and J dropped 5 bases, with 17 bases sitting between them. For the CDR3, the DNA is TGTGCCAGCAGCGGCGGGTTGGGGTTCGCGGAGACCCAGTACTTC. This encodes CASSGGLGFAETQYF.

In this sample, this clone turned up a few times. The chain has TRBV3-1 (or the pseudogene TRBV3-2) and TRBJ1-1; maybe TRBD1 (6 bases). The CDR3 loop spans 16 amino acids. With 4 bases removed from V and 5 bases from J, the gap between germline ends came to 20 bases. The germline V gene encodes CDR1 LGHDT and CDR2 YNNKEL (reference sequence). CDR3 loop: CASSLRVGASGTEAFF. The CDR3 DNA reads TGTGCCAGCAGCCTCCGTGTGGGGGCGAGTGGAACTGAAGCTTTCTTT.

The genes are TRBV19 and TRBJ1-6; no clear D. The germline V and J ends were trimmed by 6 bases and 6 bases, with 12 bases remaining between them. This CDR3 contains 14 residues. CDR1 LNHDA and CDR2 SQIVND come from the germline V gene (reference sequence). CDR3: CASSPLRSNSPLHF. DNA of the CDR3: TGTGCCAGTAGCCCCCTTAGGAGTAATTCACCCCTCCACTTT.

This clone was observed a few times. V gene TRBV12-3 or TRBV12-4 combines with J gene TRBJ1-3; D is unresolved. V gave up 5 bases and J gave up 4 bases, with 6 bases separating them. The CDR3 extends over 12 amino acids. The CDR3 is CASSPSGNTIYF. CDR3 DNA: TGTGCCAGCAGTCCTTCCGGAAACACCATATATTTT.

With respect to this clone: The junction and the germline gene differ at one end; a read error may be behind it. The V and J genes are TRBV19 and TRBJ1-4; 8 bases align to TRBD1. The CDR3 is 15 residues long. Germline CDR1 reads LNHDA; CDR2 reads SQIVND (reference sequence). This CDR3 reads CASTISGTGNEKLFF. As DNA, the CDR3 is TGTGCCAGTACTATATCCGGGACAGGCAATGAAAAACTGTTTTTT.

The J gene is TRBJ1-2, the V gene TRBV5-1, with 8 positions matching TRBD1. The junction had 7 bases not matched to a gene; V was cut back by 4 bases and J by 2 bases. Germline V lookup: CDR1 SGHRS, CDR2 YFSETQ. The CDR3 extends over 15 amino acids. The CDR3 DNA reads as TGCGCCAGCAGCCTAGGACAGGGTAAAAACTATGGCTACACCTTC. The encoded protein is CASSLGQGKNYGYTF.

The rearrangement uses TRBV29-1 and TRBJ1-2; D is ambiguous. The V gene lost 4 bases and the J gene lost 2 bases, with 11 bases spanning the gap. The germline CDR1 and CDR2 sequences are SQVTM and ANQGSEA. The CDR3 is 13 amino acids. The CDR3 DNA reads as TGCAGCGTTGGCCAGGTTGCCAACTATGGCTACACCTTC. Translating it yields CSVGQVANYGYTF.

The chain is built from TRBV6-5 and TRBJ2-5, with TRBD2 matching 7 bases. V gave up 0 bases and J gave up 4 bases; unmatched junction bases: 8. This CDR3 has 16 amino acids. Germline values: CDR1 MNHEY, CDR2 SVGAGI. The CDR3 protein is CASSYSVGGGAETQYF. The CDR3 DNA follows: TGTGCCAGCAGTTACTCGGTTGGCGGGGGTGCAGAGACCCAGTACTTC.

The chain carries TRBV14 and TRBJ1-6; 9 bases line up with TRBD1. J was trimmed by 11 bases and V by 1 base; bases with no gene match: 6. Germline-derived CDR1 and CDR2 are SGHDN and FVKESK. The CDR3 length is 15 residues. The chain's CDR3 is CASSQAGTGMTPLHF. The CDR3, as DNA: TGTGCCAGCAGCCAAGCCGGGACAGGGATGACACCCCTCCACTTT.

This clone was recorded a few times. An end of the junction does not agree with germline; a read error may underlie this. The chain recombines TRBV5-8 with TRBJ1-2; 7 nucleotides align to TRBD1. This CDR3 comprises 12 residues. CDR1 SGHTS and CDR2 YDEGEE come from the germline V gene. The CDR3 spells CASVPLWDSLYF. CDR3 DNA: TGTGCCAGCGTCCCCCTGTGGGACAGCTTATACTTC.

V and J are TRBV9 and TRBJ1-3; D uncertain. The V end was cut by 0 bases, the J end by 1 base, with 8 bases between. The CDR3 runs 15 residues. CDR1 and CDR2 from the germline V gene are SGDLS and YYNGEE. DNA for the CDR3: TGTGCCAGCAGCGTAGTAGAGGGATCTGGAAACACCATATATTTT. Translating it yields CASSVVEGSGNTIYF.

This chain uses TRBV12-5 with TRBJ1-4; tentative D call: TRBD1 (6 bases). In germline, CDR1 is LGHNT, CDR2 FRNRAP. V lost 5 bases, J lost 4 bases, and 11 bases lay in between. The CDR3 has 14 residues. For the CDR3, the DNA is TGTGCTAGTGGTAAAGGACAGTATAATGAAAAACTGTTTTTT. Translating gives CASGKGQYNEKLFF.

This rearrangement joins TRBV11-2 to TRBJ2-1; 8 bases map to TRBD1. V shed 4 bases, J shed 5 bases, and the junction held 13 bases outside the gene matches. In germline, CDR1 is SGHAT, CDR2 FQNNGV. The CDR3 extends over 17 amino acids. In DNA form, the CDR3 reads TGTGCCAGCAGCTCTTGGGGGACAGGCTTTAGTAACAATGAGCAGTTCTTC. It encodes CASSSWGTGFSNNEQFF.

The rearrangement uses TRBV24-1 and TRBJ2-3, with 8 bases aligning to TRBD1. Losses at the gene ends were 1 base for V and 8 bases for J; bases not matched to a gene: 16. The CDR3 extends over 18 amino acids. The germline V gene has CDR1 KGHDR and CDR2 SFDVKD. DNA for the CDR3: TGTGCCACCAGTGATTTCGCTTCAGGGGGCGCACGGGTCGGTACGCAGTATTTT. Translated, it gives CATSDFASGGARVGTQYF.

This sequence joins TRBV4-1 and TRBJ2-3, with D unresolved. Looked up from germline, CDR1 is MGHRA and CDR2 is YSYEKL. The CDR3 sequence is 14 residues long. V was cut by 0 bases and J by 4 bases, with 8 bases left in between. This CDR3 reads CASSQDQPADTQYF. The DNA of the CDR3 is TGCGCCAGCAGCCAAGACCAACCGGCAGATACGCAGTATTTT.

The V gene is TRBV7-2, the J gene TRBJ1-2, with D perhaps TRBD1 (5 bases). The CDR3 runs 13 residues. Per germline, CDR1 SGHTA and CDR2 FQGNSA. Trimming pared 5 bases from V and 2 bases from J, leaving 9 bases between. CDR3 in DNA: TGTGCCAGCAGCACCCGACAGAACTATGGCTACACCTTC. Translation gives CASSTRQNYGYTF.

This chain connects TRBV10-1 to TRBJ1-1; D call uncertain. CDR3 length: 13 residues. With 4 bases removed from V and 5 bases from J, the gap between germline ends came to 11 bases. In germline, CDR1 is WNHNN, CDR2 SYGVQD (reference sequence). DNA of the CDR3: TGCGCCAGCAGTGGAGGGTTGGCAACTGAAGCTTTCTTT. This gives the protein CASSGGLATEAFF.

The CDR3 bases are TGCGCCAGCAGCTTCCCCTTCGGGGGGGCCTCAGATACGCAGTATTTT. As protein: CASSFPFGGASDTQYF. The chain carries TRBV5-1 and TRBJ2-3; 8 positions agree with TRBD2. The CDR3 consists of 16 residues. The germline V gene has CDR1 SGHRS and CDR2 YFSETQ. V dropped 2 bases and J dropped 4; count of bases not matched to a gene: 9.

This chain connects TRBV9 to TRBJ2-7, with 7 bases aligning to TRBD2. The germline V gene has CDR1 SGDLS and CDR2 YYNGEE. The CDR3 is 14 residues long. V was clipped by 0 bases and J by 5 bases; unmatched bases: 5. The DNA of the CDR3 is TGTGCCAGCAGCGTAGGGGAGGGCCCCGACGAGCAGTACTTC. It encodes CASSVGEGPDEQYF.

J is TRBJ1-2 and V is TRBV5-1; D gene ambiguous. CDR3 length: 15 residues. From germline, CDR1 is SGHRS and CDR2 YFSETQ. Trimming cost V 4 bases and J 4 bases, with 17 bases left between them. The CDR3 nucleotides are TGCGCCAGCAGCCCGGAGTGGGGAGGTGCCTATGGCTACACCTTC. Its protein is CASSPEWGGAYGYTF.